This record concerns one T cell receptor beta chain sequence. Its antigen is currently unknown. The sample is drawn from a study of T cells in localized non-small cell lung cancer. Notes on the study in general: Median around 62 top-100 tumor clones were shared with paired adjacent lung. It was uninvolved adjacent lung that showed the highest T cell clonality, exceeding tumor. Heterogeneity cannot be ruled out, as sequencing used one tumor region only.

Method: immunoSEQ multiplex PCR; TCRdb's copy keeps in-frame clones and lacks some. The data show 1,300 to 1,500 clones, 37% seen once. Germline CDR1 is KGHSH and CDR2 is LQKENI. V lost 1 base and J lost 3, with 12 bases in between. The CDR3 spans 16 residues. The starting material was lung tumor tissue, obtained before any cancer treatment. This receptor was obtained from a female donor older than 55 with stage II lung adenocarcinoma. The chain joins TRBV18 to TRBJ2-2; D is ambiguous. CDR3 protein: CASSPRMGSDTGELFF. The DNA for the CDR3 is TGTGCCAGCTCACCACGGATGGGGTCGGACACCGGGGAGCTGTTTTTT. Looking up the rest from reference TRBV18 and TRBJ2-2 gives the full variable domain: NAGVMQNPRHLVRRRGQEARLRCSPMKGHSHVYWYRQLPEEGLKFMVYLQKENIIDESGMPKERFSAEFPKEGPSILRIQQVVRGDSAAYFCASSPRMGSDTGELFFGEGSRLTVL.